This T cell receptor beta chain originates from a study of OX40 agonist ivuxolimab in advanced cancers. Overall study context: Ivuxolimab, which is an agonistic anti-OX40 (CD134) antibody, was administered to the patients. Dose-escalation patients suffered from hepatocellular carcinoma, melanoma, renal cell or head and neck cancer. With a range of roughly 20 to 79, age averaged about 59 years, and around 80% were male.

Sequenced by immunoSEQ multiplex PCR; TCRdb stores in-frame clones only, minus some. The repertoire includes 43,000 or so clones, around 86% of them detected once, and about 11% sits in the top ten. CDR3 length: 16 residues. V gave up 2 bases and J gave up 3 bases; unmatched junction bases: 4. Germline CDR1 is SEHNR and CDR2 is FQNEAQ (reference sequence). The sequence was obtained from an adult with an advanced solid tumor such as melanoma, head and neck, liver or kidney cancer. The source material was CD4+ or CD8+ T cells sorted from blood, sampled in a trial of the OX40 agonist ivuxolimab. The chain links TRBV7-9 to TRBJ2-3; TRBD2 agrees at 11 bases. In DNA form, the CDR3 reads TGTGCCAGCAGCTTAACTAGCGGGAGAATGACAGATACGCAGTATTTT. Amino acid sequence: CASSLTSGRMTDTQYF.